These 24 T cell receptor beta chains were sequenced from one sample in a study of early T cells in non-severe SARS-CoV-2 infection. TCRdb re-derived calls from the 5' RACE reads in MiXCR, one entry per CDR3 protein. The sample has tens of thousands of distinct CDR3 sequences, about 13% seen once. Material: whole blood. Receptor source: an adult who was a healthcare worker with PCR-confirmed SARS-CoV-2 infection or an uninfected control (not recorded which).

This clonotype was seen only a few times. The chain combines TRBV28 with TRBJ2-7; TRBD1 or TRBD2 may be the D gene (6 bases each). V lost 0 bases to trimming and J lost 2 bases, with 8 bases between them. The CDR3 runs to 14 residues. CDR1 MDHEN and CDR2 SYDVKM come from the germline V gene. The CDR3 spells CASSLWEGAYEQYF. The DNA for the CDR3 is TGTGCCAGCAGTTTATGGGAGGGGGCCTACGAGCAGTACTTC.

The chain joins TRBV20-1 to TRBJ2-7; 9 bases match TRBD1. This CDR3 contains 15 residues. Germline V gene sequence: CDR1 DFQATT, CDR2 SNEGSKA (reference sequence). With 6 bases clipped from V and 3 bases from J, the junction kept 12 bases outside the gene matches. DNA for the CDR3: TGCAGTGCCACTCCCCGGACAGGGGCCATCTACGAGCAGTACTTC. Translation gives CSATPRTGAIYEQYF.

This clonotype was counted ten times or more. The genes are TRBV7-9 and TRBJ1-2, with D tentatively TRBD1 (5 bases). Germline CDR1 SEHNR, CDR2 FQNEAQ (reference sequence). The CDR3 sequence is 15 residues long. Trimming shortened V by 4 bases and J by 9 bases, and 21 bases separated the two germline ends. CDR3 in DNA: TGTGCCAGCAGCTCCCAGGGTGAGGGTTTGATCCGCTACACCTTC. It specifies CASSSQGEGLIRYTF.

The chain uses TRBV9 and TRBJ2-3, with D perhaps being TRBD1 or TRBD2 (5 bases each). The germline V gene encodes CDR1 SGDLS and CDR2 YYNGEE. Between the trimmed V and J ends, which lost 0 bases and 2 bases, there was a span of 13 bases. This CDR3 has 16 amino acids. The CDR3 is CASSVDGAPPTDTQYF. The CDR3 region has the DNA TGTGCCAGCAGCGTAGACGGGGCACCCCCCACAGATACGCAGTATTTT.

In its sample, this clonotype was seen many times. This rearrangement joins TRBV5-1 to TRBJ1-1; D uncertain. The CDR3 loop spans 14 amino acids. Per germline, CDR1 SGHRS and CDR2 YFSETQ. Trimming stripped 0 bases from V and 4 bases from J, with 10 bases between. Here the CDR3 DNA reads TGCGCCAGCAGCTTGGACGGATTTAGCACTGAAGCTTTCTTT. Its translation: CASSLDGFSTEAFF.

This clonotype was counted ten times or more. The J gene is TRBJ2-1, the V gene TRBV6-2 or TRBV6-3; 11 positions match TRBD2. The CDR3 has 14 amino acids. V lost 6 bases to trimming and J lost 6 bases; unmatched junction nucleotides: 4. Germline CDR1 reads MNHEY; CDR2 reads SVGEGT. CDR3: CASRASGRFNEQFF. The CDR3 DNA reads TGTGCCAGCAGGGCTAGCGGGAGGTTCAATGAGCAGTTCTTC.

The chain combines TRBV6-6 with TRBJ2-1; 9 bases agree with TRBD1. The germline V gene has CDR1 MNHNY and CDR2 SVGAGI (reference sequence). CDR3 length: 16 amino acids. V shed 2 bases, J shed 8 bases, and the junction held 10 bases outside the gene matches. CDR3 DNA: TGTGCCAGCAGTTACGGGGCGGGACAGGGTTTCGATGAGCAGTTCTTC. Its translation: CASSYGAGQGFDEQFF.

This clonotype has just a few counts. The J gene is TRBJ2-5, the V gene TRBV11-1; 7 positions match TRBD1. J lost 2 bases, V lost 5 bases, and 8 bases had no gene match. The CDR3 has 15 residues. Germline-derived CDR1 and CDR2 are SGHAT and FQDESV (reference sequence). CDR3 loop: CASSQGQARQETQYF. CDR3 DNA sequence: TGTGCCAGCAGCCAAGGACAGGCGAGGCAAGAGACCCAGTACTTC.

This clonotype was found a few times. The chain joins TRBV5-1 to TRBJ2-1; D may be TRBD2 (6 bases). This CDR3 is built from 15 residues. V was shortened by 4 bases and J by 0 bases, with 11 bases between the two germline ends. Germline V lookup: CDR1 SGHRS, CDR2 YFSETQ. CDR3: CASSPDGSSYNEQFF. The CDR3 DNA sequence: TGCGCCAGCAGCCCGGACGGGAGCTCCTACAATGAGCAGTTCTTC.

Only one count was recorded for this clonotype. V is TRBV29-1 and J is TRBJ2-7; D gene unclear. CDR1 is SQVTM, CDR2 ANQGSEA, per germline. The ends were cut back, 4 bases at V and 1 base at J, with 11 bases in the middle. The CDR3 is 13 amino acids. The CDR3 loop reads CSVVFPFSYEQYF. The CDR3 region has the DNA TGCAGCGTTGTGTTCCCGTTTTCCTACGAGCAGTACTTC.

This clonotype was observed many times. This rearrangement joins TRBV13 to TRBJ2-7; 11 bases agree with TRBD2. The V gene end was trimmed by 5 bases and the J gene end by 7 bases; junction bases not matched to a gene: 10. The CDR3 is 15 amino acids. CDR1 is PRHDT and CDR2 is FYEKMQ in the germline V gene (reference sequence). The chain's CDR3 is CASSRTSGSIREQYF. The CDR3 DNA is TGTGCCAGCAGCCGAACTAGCGGGAGTATTCGGGAGCAGTACTTC.

The J gene is TRBJ2-3, the V gene TRBV24-1; D may correspond to TRBD1 or TRBD2 (5 bases each). The CDR3 has 16 residues. The V end was cut by 3 bases, the J end by 2 bases, with 14 bases between. Germline V gene lookup returns CDR1 KGHDR and CDR2 SFDVKD. DNA of the CDR3: TGTGCCACCAGTGATCCTATTGGGGGACCCACAGATACGCAGTATTTT. Translating it yields CATSDPIGGPTDTQYF.

This clonotype has ten or more counts. The J gene is TRBJ2-7, the V gene TRBV3-1, with TRBD1 identical over 8 bases. CDR1 and CDR2 from the germline V gene are LGHDT and YNNKEL (reference sequence). V dropped 4 bases and J dropped 5; count of bases not matched to a gene: 4. CDR3 size: 13 residues. CDR3 amino acids: CASSRLQGDEQYF. In nucleotides, the CDR3 is TGTGCCAGCAGCCGGTTACAGGGGGACGAGCAGTACTTC.

V and J are TRBV29-1 and TRBJ1-1; D ambiguous. This CDR3 has 12 amino acids. Germline loops: CDR1 SQVTM, CDR2 ANQGSEA. Trimming took off 6 bases at V and 1 base at J, with 9 bases between the two ends. The CDR3 region is CSVTTRNTEAFF. As DNA, the CDR3 is TGCAGCGTAACCACTCGGAACACTGAAGCTTTCTTT.

This clonotype was seen repeatedly, ten times or more. For the CDR3, the DNA is TGTGCCAGCAGCGCGGGACGGAATGAAAAACTGTTTTTT. It yields the protein CASSAGRNEKLFF. This sequence joins TRBV9 and TRBJ1-4; a weak D match, TRBD1 (5 bases). V dropped 3 bases and J dropped 5 bases, with 8 bases sitting between them. The CDR3 spans 13 residues. Germline CDR1 is SGDLS and CDR2 is YYNGEE.

This clonotype was seen at least ten times. This rearrangement joins TRBV20-1 to TRBJ2-1; no firm D call. The CDR3 is 13 residues long. Trimming stripped 5 bases from V and 6 bases from J, with 14 bases between. Germline V gives CDR1 DFQATT, CDR2 SNEGSKA (reference sequence). CDR3 nucleotide sequence: TGCAGTGCTCCTGGACCTCTTTCCAATGAGCAGTTCTTC. Translated: CSAPGPLSNEQFF.

This clonotype was counted ten times or more. The rearrangement uses TRBV20-1 and TRBJ2-1; unclear D gene. Deletions cut 3 bases from V and 0 bases from J, with 9 bases between. CDR3 length equals 14 residues. The germline CDR1 and CDR2 sequences are DFQATT and SNEGSKA (reference sequence). The CDR3 protein is CSASFLNSYNEQFF. CDR3 nucleotides: TGCAGTGCTAGCTTTCTCAACTCCTACAATGAGCAGTTCTTC.

This clonotype was picked up many times. The chain carries TRBV2 and TRBJ2-5; a possible D gene is TRBD2 (6 bases). Trimming removed 6 bases from V and 2 bases from J, with 13 bases in between. Germline V gene data show CDR1 as SNHLY and CDR2 as FYNNEI. CDR3 length: 14 amino acids. Here the CDR3 DNA reads TGTGCCAGCAGACAAATGGGACTTCAAGAGACCCAGTACTTC. It yields the protein CASRQMGLQETQYF.

A word on this clonotype: A read error may be the cause here, since a much bigger clone is one base away. The chain links TRBV12-3 or TRBV12-4 to TRBJ2-7, with D tentatively TRBD1 (7 bases). V gave up 3 bases and J gave up 3 bases, with 12 bases separating them. This CDR3 contains 14 residues. CDR3 sequence reads: CASSLTGRNYEQYF. The CDR3 DNA sequence: TGTGCCAGCAGTTTGACAGGGAGGAACTACGAGCAGTACTTC.

This clonotype was seen many times. V and J are TRBV20-1 and TRBJ2-1; D remains ambiguous. The CDR3 is made up of 12 amino acids. The ends were cut back, 0 bases at V and 7 bases at J, with 7 bases in the middle. Germline CDR1 DFQATT, CDR2 SNEGSKA (reference sequence). CDR3 residues: CSARDLGNEQFF. Here the CDR3 DNA reads TGCAGTGCTAGAGATTTAGGGAATGAGCAGTTCTTC.

This clonotype has just a few counts. The gene calls are TRBV5-5 and TRBJ2-5; D gene ambiguous. The CDR3 is made up of 12 amino acids. V lost 4 bases, J lost 4 bases, and 8 bases lay in between. Germline CDR1 and CDR2: SGHKS and YYEKEE (reference sequence). The CDR3 nucleotides are TGTGCCAGCAGCGGGCTGACAGAGACCCAGTACTTC. Protein: CASSGLTETQYF.

J is TRBJ2-7 and V is TRBV12-5; 9 positions match TRBD1. The CDR3 sequence is 15 residues long. J gave up 4 bases and V 6 bases, and 10 bases lay outside the gene matches. Germline V lookup: CDR1 LGHNT, CDR2 FRNRAP. CDR3 residues: CASGSRDRVIYEQYF. The CDR3, as DNA: TGTGCTAGTGGCAGCCGGGACAGGGTTATATACGAGCAGTACTTC.

This clonotype has at least ten counts. The chain joins TRBV11-2 to TRBJ1-3; no reliable D call. The CDR3 covers 15 residues. V lost 0 bases to trimming and J lost 1 base, with 7 bases between them. Germline V lookup: CDR1 SGHAT, CDR2 FQNNGV. This CDR3 is CASSLDFGSGNTIYF. The CDR3, as DNA: TGTGCCAGCAGCTTAGATTTCGGGTCTGGAAACACCATATATTTT. The full variable domain, rest sourced from reference TRBV11-2 and TRBJ1-3, is EAGVAQSPRYKIIEKRQSVAFWCNPISGHATLYWYQQILGQGPKLLIQFQNNGVVDDSQLPKDRFSAERLKGVDSTLKIQPAKLEDSAVYLCASSLDFGSGNTIYFGEGSWLTVV.

This clonotype was detected many times. The CDR3 nucleotides are TGTGCCAGCAGCGTAGTGGCACAACCCGACTACAATGAGCAGTTCTTC. This sequence encodes CASSVVAQPDYNEQFF. This sequence joins TRBV9 and TRBJ2-1; D unclear. This CDR3 spans 16 amino acids. Trimming cost V 0 bases and J 3 bases, with 13 bases left between them. Germline V CDR1 and CDR2: SGDLS, YYNGEE.